A single sample is the source of the 10 T cell receptor beta chains below, sequenced in a study of blood T cell repertoires in COVID-19. Only in-frame clones appear in the TCRdb table, and some are missing; sequencing was by immunoSEQ multiplex PCR. Of about 91,000 clones in the sample, around nine tenths are singletons; the top ten hold about 5%. The source material was peripheral blood. The origin of the receptors is a woman at least 80 years old with active COVID-19.

The chain combines TRBV3-1 (or the pseudogene TRBV3-2) with TRBJ1-3, with D possibly being TRBD1 (6 bases). V lost 1 base and J 0 bases, leaving 19 bases between the germline ends. CDR1 is LGHDT, CDR2 YNNKEL, per germline (reference sequence). This CDR3 region has 19 residues. CDR3 in amino acids: CASSQVRRQASLSGNTIYF. The CDR3, as DNA: TGTGCCAGCAGCCAAGTTAGGAGACAGGCGTCGCTCTCTGGAAACACCATATATTTT.

V is TRBV3-1 (or the pseudogene TRBV3-2) and J is TRBJ2-5, with 7 positions matching TRBD1. Trimming took 7 bases from V and 5 from J; bases not matched to a gene: 13. Germline CDR1 is LGHDT and CDR2 is YNNKEL (reference sequence). The CDR3 sequence is 15 residues long. The CDR3 reads CASTSTGQERETQYF. CDR3 bases: TGTGCCAGCACCTCGACAGGGCAGGAACGTGAGACCCAGTACTTC.

The genes are TRBV5-5 and TRBJ2-3; D gene ambiguous. The CDR3 consists of 15 residues. Germline values: CDR1 SGHKS, CDR2 YYEKEE (reference sequence). V lost 0 bases and J 0 bases, leaving 8 bases between the germline ends. The CDR3 loop reads CASSLDPTSTDTQYF. In nucleotides, the CDR3 is TGTGCCAGCAGCTTGGATCCAACTAGCACAGATACGCAGTATTTT.

The sample holds one count of this clone. The CDR3: CAGAIGLGTYEQYF. The CDR3 nucleotides read TGTGCCGGGGCCATTGGGTTGGGGACCTACGAGCAGTACTTC. J is TRBJ2-7 and V is TRBV6-5; tentative D call: TRBD1 (5 bases). This CDR3 spans 14 amino acids. V was clipped by 11 bases and J by 2 bases, with 19 bases between them. In germline, CDR1 is MNHEY, CDR2 SVGAGI.

The chain recombines TRBV7-9 with TRBJ1-1; a weak D match, TRBD1 (5 bases). Trimming removed 5 bases from V and 1 base from J, with 14 bases in between. In germline, CDR1 is SEHNR, CDR2 FQNEAQ (reference sequence). The CDR3 covers 15 residues. Here the CDR3 DNA reads TGTGCCAGCAGCCCGATTTGGGGCGAGAACACTGAAGCTTTCTTT. This codes for CASSPIWGENTEAFF.

The chain carries TRBV6-2 or TRBV6-3 and TRBJ2-6, with a weak D call TRBD1 (5 bases). Germline CDR1 MNHEY, CDR2 SVGEGT. The CDR3 runs to 16 residues. V was shortened by 5 bases and J by 3 bases, with 14 bases between the two germline ends. This CDR3 is CASSDPRGFGANVLTF. The CDR3 coding sequence is TGTGCCAGCAGTGACCCAAGGGGTTTTGGGGCCAACGTCCTGACTTTC.

This clone showed up just once. This chain connects TRBV15 to TRBJ2-1; D possibly corresponds to TRBD1 (5 bases). The V gene lost 8 bases and the J gene lost 0 bases, with 14 bases spanning the gap. CDR3 length equals 15 residues. Germline V lookup: CDR1 LNHNV, CDR2 YYDKDF (reference sequence). In DNA form, the CDR3 reads TGTGCCACCGGGGCGTTGCCGAGCTCCTACAATGAGCAGTTCTTC. Protein: CATGALPSSYNEQFF.

The chain has TRBV14 and TRBJ2-1, with 10 bases aligning to TRBD2. Germline CDR1 SGHDN, CDR2 FVKESK. Losses at the gene ends were 0 bases for V and 1 base for J; bases not matched to a gene: 15. The CDR3 is 21 amino acids. CDR3 residues: CASSQDSRAGGPGVSYNEQFF. CDR3 DNA sequence: TGTGCCAGCAGCCAAGATTCGCGAGCGGGAGGGCCTGGAGTGTCCTACAATGAGCAGTTCTTC.

The chain has TRBV19 and TRBJ1-1, with 9 bases fitting TRBD1. CDR1 is LNHDA, CDR2 SQIVND, per germline (reference sequence). The CDR3 runs to 15 residues. V lost 8 bases to trimming and J lost 6 bases; unmatched junction nucleotides: 13. The CDR3 here is CASSNLGTGSPEAFF. The CDR3 DNA reads as TGTGCCAGTTCTAACCTCGGGACAGGGTCTCCTGAAGCTTTCTTT.

The chain employs TRBV6-5 and TRBJ2-7, with TRBD1 as a possible D gene (7 bases). CDR3 length equals 14 residues. Trimming pared 2 bases from V and 3 bases from J, leaving 11 bases between. The V gene's germline CDR1 is MNHEY and CDR2 SVGAGI. CDR3 nucleotide sequence: TGTGCCAGCAGTTACGGAGGGACAGTCTACGAGCAGTACTTC. Translating it yields CASSYGGTVYEQYF.